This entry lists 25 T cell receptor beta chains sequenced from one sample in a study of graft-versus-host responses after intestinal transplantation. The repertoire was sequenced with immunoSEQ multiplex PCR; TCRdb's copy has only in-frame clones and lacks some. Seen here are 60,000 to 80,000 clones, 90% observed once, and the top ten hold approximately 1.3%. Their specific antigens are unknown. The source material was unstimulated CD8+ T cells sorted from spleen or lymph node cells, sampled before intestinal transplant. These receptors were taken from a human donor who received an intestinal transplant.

CDR3 in DNA: TGCGCCAGCAGCTTGGGGACAGGTAGCACTGAAGCTTTCTTT. Its translation: CASSLGTGSTEAFF. The rearrangement joins TRBV5-1 to TRBJ1-1; TRBD1 matches at 7 bases. Germline CDR1 and CDR2: SGHRS and YFSETQ. Germline trimming cut 0 bases from V and 4 bases from J; bases unmatched to any gene: 3. The length of the CDR3 is 14 residues.

The CDR3 bases are TGTGCCAGCAGCCCGTTGACTAGCGGGGGAATCACAGATACGCAGTATTTT. It encodes CASSPLTSGGITDTQYF. This sequence joins TRBV7-2 and TRBJ2-3; 12 bases match TRBD2. This CDR3 has 17 amino acids. With 5 bases clipped from V and 2 bases from J, the junction kept 8 bases outside the gene matches. Germline CDR1 reads SGHTA; CDR2 reads FQGNSA. Supplemented by reference TRBV7-2 and TRBJ2-3, the full variable domain reads GAGVSQSPSNKVTEKGKDVELRCDPISGHTALYWYRQSLGQGLEFLIYFQGNSAPDKSGLPSDRFSAERTGGSVSTLTIQRTQQEDSAVYLCASSPLTSGGITDTQYFGPGTRLTVL.

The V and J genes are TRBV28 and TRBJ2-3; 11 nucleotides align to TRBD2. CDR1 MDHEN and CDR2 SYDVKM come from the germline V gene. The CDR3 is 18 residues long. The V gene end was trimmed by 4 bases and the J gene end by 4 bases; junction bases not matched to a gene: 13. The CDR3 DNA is TGTGCCAGCAGTTATAGCGGGGGGGCCTTGGTGGGGGCAGATACGCAGTATTTT. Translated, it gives CASSYSGGALVGADTQYF.

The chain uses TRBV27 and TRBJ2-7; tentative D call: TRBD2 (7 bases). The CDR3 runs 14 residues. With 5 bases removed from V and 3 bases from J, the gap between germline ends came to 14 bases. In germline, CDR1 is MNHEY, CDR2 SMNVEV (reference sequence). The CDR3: CASSGGGTLYEQYF. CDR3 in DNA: TGTGCCAGCAGTGGGGGGGGCACCCTCTACGAGCAGTACTTC.

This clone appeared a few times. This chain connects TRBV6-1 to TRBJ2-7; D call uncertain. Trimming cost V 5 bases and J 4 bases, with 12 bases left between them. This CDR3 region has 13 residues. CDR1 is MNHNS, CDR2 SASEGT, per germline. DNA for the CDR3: TGTGCCAGCAGTCTTACACCTCCTTACGAGCAGTACTTC. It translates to CASSLTPPYEQYF.

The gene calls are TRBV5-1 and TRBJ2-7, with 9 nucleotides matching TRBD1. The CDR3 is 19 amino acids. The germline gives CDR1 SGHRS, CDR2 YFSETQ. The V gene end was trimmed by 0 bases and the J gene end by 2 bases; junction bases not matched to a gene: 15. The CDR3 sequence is CASSLAPVTGGLGTYEQYF. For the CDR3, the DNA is TGCGCCAGCAGCTTGGCCCCAGTAACAGGGGGCCTAGGGACCTACGAGCAGTACTTC.

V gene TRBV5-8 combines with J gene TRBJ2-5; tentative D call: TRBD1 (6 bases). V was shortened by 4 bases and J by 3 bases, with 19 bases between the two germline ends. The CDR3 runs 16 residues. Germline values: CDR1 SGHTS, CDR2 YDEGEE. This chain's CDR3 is CASSDAGTHNKETQYF. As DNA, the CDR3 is TGTGCCAGCAGCGACGCCGGGACACATAACAAAGAGACCCAGTACTTC.

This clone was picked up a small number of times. The CDR3 sequence is CASSVTAGNYGYTF. In DNA, the CDR3 is TGTGCCAGCAGTGTGACAGCGGGCAACTATGGCTACACCTTC. The V gene is TRBV25-1, the J gene TRBJ1-2; the D gene is possibly TRBD1 (5 bases). This CDR3 is 14 amino acids long. Between the trimmed V and J ends, which lost 4 bases and 2 bases, there was a span of 11 bases. Germline CDR1 and CDR2: MGHDK and SYGVNS.

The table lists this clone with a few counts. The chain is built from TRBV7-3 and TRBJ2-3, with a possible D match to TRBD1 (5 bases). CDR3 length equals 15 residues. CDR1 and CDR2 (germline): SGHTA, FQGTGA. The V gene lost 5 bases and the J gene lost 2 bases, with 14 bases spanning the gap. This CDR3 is CASSALGGATDTQYF. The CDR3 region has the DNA TGTGCCAGCAGCGCACTCGGTGGGGCCACAGATACGCAGTATTTT.

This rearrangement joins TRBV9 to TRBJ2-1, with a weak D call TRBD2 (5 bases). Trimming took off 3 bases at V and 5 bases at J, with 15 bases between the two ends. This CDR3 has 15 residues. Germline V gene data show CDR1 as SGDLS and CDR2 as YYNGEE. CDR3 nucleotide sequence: TGTGCCAGCAGCGGACCCTTGGAGGAGAACAATGAGCAGTTCTTC. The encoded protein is CASSGPLEENNEQFF.

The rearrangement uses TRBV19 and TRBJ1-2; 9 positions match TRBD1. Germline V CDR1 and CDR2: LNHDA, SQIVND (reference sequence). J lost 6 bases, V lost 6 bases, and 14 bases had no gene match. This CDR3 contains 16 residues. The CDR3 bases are TGTGCCAGTAGCCCTATAGCCGGGACAGGGTCCCATGGCTACACCTTC. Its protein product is CASSPIAGTGSHGYTF.

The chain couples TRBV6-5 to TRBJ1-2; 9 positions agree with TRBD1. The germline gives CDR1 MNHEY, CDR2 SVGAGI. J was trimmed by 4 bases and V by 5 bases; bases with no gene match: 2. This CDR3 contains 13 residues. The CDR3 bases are TGTGCCAGCAGTACAGGGGGCGGCTATGGCTACACCTTC. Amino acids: CASSTGGGYGYTF.

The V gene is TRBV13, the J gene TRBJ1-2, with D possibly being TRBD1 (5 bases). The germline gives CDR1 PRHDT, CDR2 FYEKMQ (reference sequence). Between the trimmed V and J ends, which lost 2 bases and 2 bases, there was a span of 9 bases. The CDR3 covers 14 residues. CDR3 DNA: TGTGCCAGCAGCTTATTAGGGGAAAACTATGGCTACACCTTC. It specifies CASSLLGENYGYTF.

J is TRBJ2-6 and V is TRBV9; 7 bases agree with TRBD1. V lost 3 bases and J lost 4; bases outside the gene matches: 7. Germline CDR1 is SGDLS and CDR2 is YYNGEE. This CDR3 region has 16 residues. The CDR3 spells CASSDETGVGANVLTF. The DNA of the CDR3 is TGTGCCAGCAGCGACGAAACAGGGGTCGGGGCCAACGTCCTGACTTTC. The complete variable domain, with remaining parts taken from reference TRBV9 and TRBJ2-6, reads DSGVTQTPKHLITATGQRVTLRCSPRSGDLSVYWYQQSLDQGLQFLIQYYNGEERAKGNILERFSAQQFPDLHSELNLSSLELGDSALYFCASSDETGVGANVLTFGAGSRLTVL.

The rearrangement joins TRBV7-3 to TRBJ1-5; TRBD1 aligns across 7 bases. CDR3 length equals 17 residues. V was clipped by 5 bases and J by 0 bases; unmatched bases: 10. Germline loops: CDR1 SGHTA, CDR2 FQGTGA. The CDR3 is CASSPRDSEFSNQPQHF. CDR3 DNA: TGTGCCAGCAGCCCCCGGGACAGTGAATTTAGCAATCAGCCCCAGCATTTT.

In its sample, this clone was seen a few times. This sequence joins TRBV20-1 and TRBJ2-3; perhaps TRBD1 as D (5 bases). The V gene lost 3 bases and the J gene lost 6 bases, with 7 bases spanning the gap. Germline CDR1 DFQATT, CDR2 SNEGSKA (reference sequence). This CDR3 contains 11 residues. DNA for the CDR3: TGCAGTGCTAGGGACATCGATACGCAGTATTTT. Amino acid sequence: CSARDIDTQYF.

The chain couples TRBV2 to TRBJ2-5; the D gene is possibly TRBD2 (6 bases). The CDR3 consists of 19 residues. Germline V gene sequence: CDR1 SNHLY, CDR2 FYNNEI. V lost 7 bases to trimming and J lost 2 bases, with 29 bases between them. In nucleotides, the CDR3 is TGTGCCAGCAATAAAGGGTTTGAGGGTGTGGAGGGCCCACAAGAGACCCAGTACTTC. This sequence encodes CASNKGFEGVEGPQETQYF.

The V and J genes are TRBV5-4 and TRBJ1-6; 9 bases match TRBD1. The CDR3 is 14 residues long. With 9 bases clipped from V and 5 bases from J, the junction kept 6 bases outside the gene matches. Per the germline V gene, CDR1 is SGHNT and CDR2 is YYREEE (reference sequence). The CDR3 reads CATWTGVNNSPLHF. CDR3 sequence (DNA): TGTGCCACATGGACAGGGGTCAATAATTCACCCCTCCACTTT.

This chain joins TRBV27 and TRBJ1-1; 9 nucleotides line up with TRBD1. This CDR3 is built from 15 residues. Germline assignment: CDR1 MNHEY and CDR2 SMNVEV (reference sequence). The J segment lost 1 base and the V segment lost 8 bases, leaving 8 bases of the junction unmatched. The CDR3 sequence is CASATGGWGNTEAFF. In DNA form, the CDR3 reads TGTGCCAGCGCAACAGGGGGCTGGGGGAACACTGAAGCTTTCTTT.

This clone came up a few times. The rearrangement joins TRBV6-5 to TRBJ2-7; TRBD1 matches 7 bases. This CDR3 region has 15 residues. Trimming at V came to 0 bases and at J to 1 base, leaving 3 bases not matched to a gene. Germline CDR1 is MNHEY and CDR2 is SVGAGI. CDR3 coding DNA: TGTGCCAGCAGTTACTCGGGGGACAGTTCCTACGAGCAGTACTTC. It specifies CASSYSGDSSYEQYF.

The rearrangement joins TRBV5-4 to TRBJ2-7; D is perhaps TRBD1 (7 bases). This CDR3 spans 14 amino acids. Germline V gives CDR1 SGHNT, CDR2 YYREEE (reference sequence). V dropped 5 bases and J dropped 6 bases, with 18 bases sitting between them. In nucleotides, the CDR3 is TGTGCCAGCAGAATCAGGGGGGCTCAGGGCGAGCAGTACTTC. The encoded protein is CASRIRGAQGEQYF.

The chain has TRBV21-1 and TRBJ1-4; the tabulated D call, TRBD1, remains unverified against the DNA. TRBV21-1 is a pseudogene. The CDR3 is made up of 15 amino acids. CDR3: CASSKAGQVNEKLFF. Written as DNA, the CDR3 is TGTGCCAGCAGCAAAGCGGGACAGGTTAATGAAAAACTGTTTTTT.

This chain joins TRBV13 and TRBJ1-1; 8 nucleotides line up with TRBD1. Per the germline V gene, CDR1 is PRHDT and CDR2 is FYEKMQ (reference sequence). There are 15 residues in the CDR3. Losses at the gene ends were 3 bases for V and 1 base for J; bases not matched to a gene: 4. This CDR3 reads CASSLSGGRNTEAFF. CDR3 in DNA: TGTGCCAGCAGCTTGTCAGGGGGCCGGAACACTGAAGCTTTCTTT.

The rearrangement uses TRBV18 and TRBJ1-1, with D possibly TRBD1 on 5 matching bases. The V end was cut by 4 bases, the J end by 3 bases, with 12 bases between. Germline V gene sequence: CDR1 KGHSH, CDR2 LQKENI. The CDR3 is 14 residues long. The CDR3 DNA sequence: TGTGCCAGCTCACGTCGGGGGAGGGACACTGAAGCTTTCTTT. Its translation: CASSRRGRDTEAFF.

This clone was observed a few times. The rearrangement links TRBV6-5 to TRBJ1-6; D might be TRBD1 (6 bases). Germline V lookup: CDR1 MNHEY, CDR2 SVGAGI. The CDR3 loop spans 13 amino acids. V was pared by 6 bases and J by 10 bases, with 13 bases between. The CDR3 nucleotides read TGTGCCAGCAGCAAAGGGGGGGGGTCACCCCTCCACTTT. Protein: CASSKGGGSPLHF.